A single sample is the source of the 25 T cell receptor beta chains below, sequenced in a study of blood T cell repertoires in COVID-19. Using immunoSEQ multiplex PCR, the repertoire was profiled, and TCRdb retains in-frame clones only, with some absent. The table records roughly 250,000 clones, roughly 90% of them present only once. Sequences were obtained from peripheral blood. These receptors were collected from a woman aged 40 to 50 who had recovered from COVID-19.

This chain uses TRBV18 with TRBJ2-2; TRBD2 matches at 7 bases. This CDR3 comprises 18 residues. CDR1 is KGHSH and CDR2 is LQKENI in the germline V gene. After removal of 2 bases from V and 1 base from J, the junction contained 10 bases not matched to a gene. The CDR3 region is CASSPGPTGLLNTGELFF. CDR3 nucleotides: TGTGCCAGCTCACCAGGCCCGACGGGACTATTGAACACCGGGGAGCTGTTTTTT.

This clone was seen a single time. The rearrangement uses TRBV4-2 and TRBJ2-3; 11 nucleotides agree with TRBD2. The CDR3 totals 15 residues. The V gene's germline CDR1 is LGHNA and CDR2 YNFKEQ. The V segment lost 2 bases and the J segment 5 bases; nucleotides outside the gene matches: 3. The CDR3 loop reads CASSQPTSGIDTQYF. CDR3 DNA sequence: TGTGCCAGCAGCCAACCGACTAGCGGGATAGATACGCAGTATTTT.

This clone was found once. This rearrangement joins TRBV19 to TRBJ2-3; 8 bases match TRBD1. The ends lost 3 bases at V and 3 bases at J; junction bases unmatched: 5. Germline lookup yields CDR1 LNHDA and CDR2 SQIVND (reference sequence). The CDR3 contains 15 residues. The CDR3 region is CASSMGGQATDTQYF. The CDR3, as DNA: TGTGCCAGTAGTATGGGGGGACAGGCAACAGATACGCAGTATTTT.

This clone appeared once. The V gene is TRBV5-6, the J gene TRBJ2-7; no definite D call. Trimming removed 2 bases from V and 2 bases from J, with 8 bases in between. In germline, CDR1 is SGHDT, CDR2 YYEEEE. The length of the CDR3 is 13 residues. CDR3 bases: TGTGCCAGCAGCTTTCAGTTGCCCTACGAGCAGTACTTC. Translation: CASSFQLPYEQYF.

J is TRBJ2-5 and V is TRBV5-1; a weak D match, TRBD1 (6 bases). V was pared by 2 bases and J by 5 bases, with 13 bases between. Germline V CDR1 and CDR2: SGHRS, YFSETQ. This CDR3 is built from 14 residues. CDR3 nucleotides: TGCGCCAGCAGCTTTAATCAGGGGACGGAGACCCAGTACTTC. Protein: CASSFNQGTETQYF.

This rearrangement joins TRBV5-1 to TRBJ1-1; 11 bases are shared with TRBD1. In germline, CDR1 is SGHRS, CDR2 YFSETQ. CDR3 length: 16 residues. The trim removed 4 bases at V and 4 bases at J, leaving 9 bases unmatched. CDR3: CASSTGTGGRGTEAFF. As DNA, the CDR3 is TGCGCCAGCAGCACAGGGACAGGGGGGAGGGGCACTGAAGCTTTCTTT.

This rearrangement joins TRBV11-2 to TRBJ1-1, with 8 positions matching TRBD1. Germline V gene lookup returns CDR1 SGHAT and CDR2 FQNNGV. Germline trimming cut 4 bases from V and 1 base from J; bases unmatched to any gene: 8. The CDR3 consists of 16 residues. The CDR3 is CASSSTGGEANTEAFF. In nucleotides, the CDR3 is TGTGCCAGCAGCTCCACAGGGGGTGAAGCGAACACTGAAGCTTTCTTT. The full variable domain, completed using reference TRBV11-2 and TRBJ1-1, is EAGVAQSPRYKIIEKRQSVAFWCNPISGHATLYWYQQILGQGPKLLIQFQNNGVVDDSQLPKDRFSAERLKGVDSTLKIQPAKLEDSAVYLCASSSTGGEANTEAFFGQGTRLTVV.

This chain links TRBV30 with TRBJ1-2; 7 bases are a match to TRBD1. V dropped 0 bases and J dropped 8; count of bases not matched to a gene: 9. CDR3 size: 14 residues. Germline CDR1 GTSNPN, CDR2 SVGIG (reference sequence). This chain's CDR3 is CAWSVRMTGKGYTF. In DNA form, the CDR3 reads TGTGCCTGGAGTGTACGTATGACAGGGAAGGGCTACACCTTC.

The chain has TRBV6-2 or TRBV6-3 and TRBJ2-5; perhaps TRBD1 as D (5 bases). The germline V gene has CDR1 MNHEY and CDR2 SVGEGT. The germline V and J ends were trimmed by 0 bases and 4 bases, with 12 bases remaining between them. The CDR3 sequence is 15 residues long. The CDR3 protein is CASSYSAGHLETQYF. The CDR3 coding sequence is TGTGCCAGCAGTTACTCAGCCGGACACCTAGAGACCCAGTACTTC.

V usage is TRBV9 and J usage is TRBJ2-5, with TRBD1 identical over 9 bases. Germline-derived CDR1 and CDR2 are SGDLS and YYNGEE. Unmatched junction bases numbered 15, after V lost 4 bases and J lost 5 bases. The CDR3 spans 17 residues. The CDR3 DNA reads TGTGCCAGCAGCCCTGGAGCGAACAGGGGGCTTCGGGAGACCCAGTACTTC. It specifies CASSPGANRGLRETQYF.

The chain joins TRBV7-9 to TRBJ1-2; no firm D call. There are 14 residues in the CDR3. Germline CDR1 SEHNR, CDR2 FQNEAQ (reference sequence). Trimming took off 3 bases at V and 4 bases at J, with 12 bases between the two ends. The CDR3 loop is CASSLQAPTYGYTF. The CDR3 DNA is TGTGCCAGCAGCTTGCAGGCACCTACCTATGGCTACACCTTC. Using reference TRBV7-9 and TRBJ1-2 for the parts outside the CDR3, the full variable domain is DTGVSQNPRHKITKRGQNVTFRCDPISEHNRLYWYRQTLGQGPEFLTYFQNEAQLEKSRLLSDRFSAERPKGSFSTLEIQRTEQGDSAMYLCASSLQAPTYGYTFGSGTRLTVV.

This sequence joins TRBV25-1 and TRBJ2-7; TRBD1 aligns across 12 bases. The CDR3 runs to 16 residues. Trimming at V came to 3 bases and at J to 3 bases, leaving 6 bases not matched to a gene. Germline CDR1 MGHDK, CDR2 SYGVNS. The CDR3 nucleotides read TGTGCCAGCAGTGACTCGGGACAGGGGGCCCACTACGAGCAGTACTTC. Its translation is CASSDSGQGAHYEQYF.

The V call is TRBV5-6, the J call TRBJ1-5, with TRBD1 as a possible D gene (6 bases). Trimming removed 1 base from V and 2 bases from J, with 16 bases in between. The CDR3 is 17 residues long. Germline CDR1 reads SGHDT; CDR2 reads YYEEEE. In DNA, the CDR3 is TGTGCCAGCAGCTTGTTCCCCAGGGGCCAGGGCAATCAGCCCCAGCATTTT. Translation gives CASSLFPRGQGNQPQHF.

The chain recombines TRBV6-1 with TRBJ1-4; D perhaps matches TRBD1 (6 bases). This CDR3 contains 14 residues. CDR1 MNHNS and CDR2 SASEGT come from the germline V gene. V lost 1 base and J 13 bases, leaving 16 bases between the germline ends. Here the CDR3 reads CASSEDRVGRGLFF. In DNA, the CDR3 is TGTGCCAGCAGTGAAGACAGGGTAGGAAGGGGACTGTTTTTT.

The chain is built from TRBV19 and TRBJ2-4; D gene ambiguous. CDR1 is LNHDA and CDR2 is SQIVND in the germline V gene (reference sequence). CDR3 length: 15 amino acids. Trimming removed 1 base from V and 0 bases from J, with 7 bases in between. CDR3 nucleotides: TGTGCCAGTAGTATAGGTCCAGTAGCCAAAAACATTCAGTACTTC. This sequence encodes CASSIGPVAKNIQYF.

The chain is built from TRBV7-2 and TRBJ2-3, with TRBD1 as a possible D gene (5 bases). This CDR3 is 16 amino acids long. The germline V gene encodes CDR1 SGHTA and CDR2 FQGNSA. The V end lost 1 base, the J end lost 4 bases, and 15 bases lay between the germline ends. CDR3 residues: CASSLGPAGKADTQYF. CDR3 nucleotides: TGTGCCAGCAGCTTAGGTCCCGCAGGGAAAGCAGATACGCAGTATTTT.

This chain links TRBV30 with TRBJ2-5, with TRBD2 matching over 15 bases. J lost 4 bases, V lost 2 bases, and 8 bases had no gene match. Germline V gives CDR1 GTSNPN, CDR2 SVGIG (reference sequence). This CDR3 region has 17 residues. CDR3 in amino acids: CAWSTGLAGGRGETQYF. CDR3 bases: TGTGCCTGGAGTACCGGACTAGCGGGGGGGAGGGGAGAGACCCAGTACTTC.

V usage is TRBV3-1 (or the pseudogene TRBV3-2) and J usage is TRBJ1-4, with 7 bases aligning to TRBD1. Germline-derived CDR1 and CDR2 are LGHDT and YNNKEL (reference sequence). V was clipped by 1 base and J by 0 bases; unmatched bases: 11. The length of the CDR3 is 19 residues. This chain's CDR3 is CASSQGETGCRATNEKLFF. CDR3 DNA: TGTGCCAGCAGCCAAGGGGAGACAGGGTGTCGTGCAACTAATGAAAAACTGTTTTTT.

The chain is built from TRBV5-8 and TRBJ1-4; possible D gene TRBD1, 5 bases. Trimming shortened V by 0 bases and J by 5 bases, and 14 bases separated the two germline ends. The germline gives CDR1 SGHTS, CDR2 YDEGEE. The CDR3 totals 16 residues. Here the CDR3 reads CASSLARRKGNEKLFF. The DNA for the CDR3 is TGTGCCAGCAGCTTGGCCAGAAGGAAGGGGAATGAAAAACTGTTTTTT.

The chain combines TRBV18 with TRBJ2-5, with 9 positions matching TRBD2. The J segment lost 1 base and the V segment lost 3 bases, leaving 6 bases of the junction unmatched. In germline, CDR1 is KGHSH, CDR2 LQKENI. There are 16 residues in the CDR3. The CDR3 loop is CASSPRLAGTQETQYF. The DNA of the CDR3 is TGTGCCAGCTCACCCCGTCTAGCGGGGACCCAAGAGACCCAGTACTTC. The full variable domain, with the rest looked up from reference TRBV18 and TRBJ2-5, is NAGVMQNPRHLVRRRGQEARLRCSPMKGHSHVYWYRQLPEEGLKFMVYLQKENIIDESGMPKERFSAEFPKEGPSILRIQQVVRGDSAAYFCASSPRLAGTQETQYFGPGTRLLVL.

CDR3 DNA sequence: TGTGCCAGCAGCCAAGCTGGGGTTGGAGGCACCGGGGAGCTGTTTTTT. This encodes CASSQAGVGGTGELFF. The gene calls are TRBV3-1 (or the pseudogene TRBV3-2) and TRBJ2-2; perhaps TRBD2 as D (5 bases). The V end lost 1 base, the J end lost 4 bases, and 13 bases lay between the germline ends. This CDR3 is built from 16 residues. Per germline, CDR1 LGHDT and CDR2 YNNKEL (reference sequence).

This chain uses TRBV20-1 with TRBJ1-5; weak D call: TRBD1 (6 bases). The germline CDR1 and CDR2 sequences are DFQATT and SNEGSKA (reference sequence). CDR3 length: 13 residues. The V and J ends lost 3 bases and 7 bases respectively, with 13 bases between them. The CDR3 protein is CSASAGTSQPQHF. CDR3 bases: TGCAGTGCTAGTGCCGGGACAAGCCAGCCCCAGCATTTT.

As regards this clone: A read error may produce the germline difference seen at one junction end. The V and J genes are TRBV7-7 and TRBJ2-5; 8 positions agree with TRBD2. Germline CDR1 SSHAT, CDR2 FNYEAQ (reference sequence). The CDR3 has 15 residues. The CDR3 spells CASSLVGGDGETQYF. CDR3 bases: TGTGCTAGCAGCTTAGTCGGGGGGGACGGAGAGACCCAGTACTTC. Together with reference TRBV7-7 and TRBJ2-5, the CDR3 gives the full variable domain: GAGVSQSPRYKVTKRGQDVTLRCDPISSHATLYWYQQALGQGPEFLTYFNYEAQPDKSGLPSDRFSAERPEGSISTLTIQRTEQRDSAMYRCASSLVGGDGETQYFGPGTRLLVL.

The chain combines TRBV29-1 with TRBJ2-7; TRBD2 is a possible D gene (6 bases). Looked up from germline, CDR1 is SQVTM and CDR2 is ANQGSEA. The CDR3 is made up of 14 amino acids. Trimming took off 7 bases at V and 4 bases at J, with 20 bases between the two ends. CDR3 nucleotide sequence: TGCAGCGCGGGAGAAAATGGACGGGATTACGAGCAGTACTTC. It translates to CSAGENGRDYEQYF.

The chain uses TRBV2 and TRBJ1-6, with D uncertain. The ends were cut back, 5 bases at V and 4 bases at J, with 9 bases in the middle. Germline lookup yields CDR1 SNHLY and CDR2 FYNNEI. The CDR3 is 14 residues long. The CDR3 coding sequence is TGTGCCAGCAGTCAAGACACATATAATTCACCCCTCCACTTT. It is translated as CASSQDTYNSPLHF.